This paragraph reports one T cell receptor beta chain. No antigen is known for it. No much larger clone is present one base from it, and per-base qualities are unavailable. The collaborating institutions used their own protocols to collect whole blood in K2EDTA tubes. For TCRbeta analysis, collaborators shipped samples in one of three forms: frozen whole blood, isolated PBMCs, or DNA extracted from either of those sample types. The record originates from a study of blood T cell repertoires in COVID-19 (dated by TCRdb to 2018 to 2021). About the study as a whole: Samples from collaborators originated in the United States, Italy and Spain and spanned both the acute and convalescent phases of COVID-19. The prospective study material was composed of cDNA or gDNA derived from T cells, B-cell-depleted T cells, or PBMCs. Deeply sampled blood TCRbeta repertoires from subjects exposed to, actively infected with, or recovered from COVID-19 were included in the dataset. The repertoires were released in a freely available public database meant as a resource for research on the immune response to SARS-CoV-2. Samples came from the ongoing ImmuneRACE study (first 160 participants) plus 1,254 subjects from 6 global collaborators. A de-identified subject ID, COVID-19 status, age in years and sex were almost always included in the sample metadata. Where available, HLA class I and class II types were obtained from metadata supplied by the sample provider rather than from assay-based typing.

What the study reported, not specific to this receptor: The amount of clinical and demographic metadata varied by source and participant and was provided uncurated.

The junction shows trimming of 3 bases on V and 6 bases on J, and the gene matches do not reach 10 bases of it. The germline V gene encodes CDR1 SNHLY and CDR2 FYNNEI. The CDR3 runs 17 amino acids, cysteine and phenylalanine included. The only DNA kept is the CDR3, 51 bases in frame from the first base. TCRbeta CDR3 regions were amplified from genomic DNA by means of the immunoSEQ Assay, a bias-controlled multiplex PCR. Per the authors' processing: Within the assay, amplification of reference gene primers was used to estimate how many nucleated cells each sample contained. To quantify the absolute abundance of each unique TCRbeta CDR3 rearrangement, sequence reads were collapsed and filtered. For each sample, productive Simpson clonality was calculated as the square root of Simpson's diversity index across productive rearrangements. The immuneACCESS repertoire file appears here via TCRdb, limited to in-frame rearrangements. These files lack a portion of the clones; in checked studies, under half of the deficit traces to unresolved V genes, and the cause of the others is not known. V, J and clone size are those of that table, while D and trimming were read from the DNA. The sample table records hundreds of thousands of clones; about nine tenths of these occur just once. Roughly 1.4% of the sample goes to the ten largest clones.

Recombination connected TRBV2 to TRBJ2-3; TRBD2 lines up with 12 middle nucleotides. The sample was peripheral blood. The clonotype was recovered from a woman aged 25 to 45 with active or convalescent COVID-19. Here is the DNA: TGTGCCAGCAGTGACCCGTCTAGCGGGGGGGCAGGGGATACGCAGTATTTT. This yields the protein CASSDPSSGGAGDTQYF.